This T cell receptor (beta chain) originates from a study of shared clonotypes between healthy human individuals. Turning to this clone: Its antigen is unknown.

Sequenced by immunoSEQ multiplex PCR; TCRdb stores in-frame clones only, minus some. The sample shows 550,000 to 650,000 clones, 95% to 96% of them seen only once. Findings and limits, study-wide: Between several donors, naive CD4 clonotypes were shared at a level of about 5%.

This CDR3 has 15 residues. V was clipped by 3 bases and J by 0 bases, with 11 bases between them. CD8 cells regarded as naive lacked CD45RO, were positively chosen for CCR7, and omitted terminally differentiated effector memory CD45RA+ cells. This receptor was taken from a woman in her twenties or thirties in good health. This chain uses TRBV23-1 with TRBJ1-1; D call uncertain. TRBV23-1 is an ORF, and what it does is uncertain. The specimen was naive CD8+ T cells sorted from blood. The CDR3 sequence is CASSHFDTLNTEAFF. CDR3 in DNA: TGCGCCAGCAGTCATTTCGACACCTTGAACACTGAAGCTTTCTTT.